Following are 11 T cell receptor beta chains from one sample sequenced in a study of T cells in Graves' hyperthyroidism and ophthalmopathy. Amplified TCR beta CDR3 regions derived from RNA transcripts. HTBI primers were used for first-round RT-PCR of the TCR CDR3. TCRdb re-analysed the multiplex PCR reads in MiXCR, keeping a single row per CDR3 protein. This table has 650,000 to 700,000 distinct CDR3 sequences, approximately 15% appearing once. The sequenced sample consisted of blood. The receptors derive from a man aged 45-65 years with Graves' hyperthyroidism.

This clonotype appeared many times. The chain carries TRBV6-2 or TRBV6-3 and TRBJ2-2; D is possibly TRBD1 (6 bases). The CDR3 contains 14 residues. V lost 9 bases and J 1 base, leaving 12 bases between the germline ends. Germline values: CDR1 MNHEY, CDR2 SVGEGT. The CDR3 spells CASRTAENTGELFF. In DNA, the CDR3 is TGTGCCAGTCGGACAGCGGAGAACACCGGGGAGCTGTTTTTT.

J is TRBJ2-1 and V is TRBV9; maybe TRBD1 (5 bases). CDR1 and CDR2 (germline): SGDLS, YYNGEE. The CDR3 spans 13 residues. Deletions cut 4 bases from V and 6 bases from J, with 11 bases between. The CDR3 DNA sequence: TGTGCCAGCAGCAAGGATGACAGCAATGAGCAGTTCTTC. The encoded protein is CASSKDDSNEQFF.

The V and J genes are TRBV3-1 and TRBJ2-1, with 9 bases that match TRBD2. Germline V gene data show CDR1 as LGHDT and CDR2 as YNNKEL (reference sequence). The CDR3 runs 16 residues. Trimming removed 2 bases from V and 2 bases from J; junction bases left unmatched: 4. The CDR3 protein is CASSQSGGRAYNEQFF. The CDR3 DNA follows: TGTGCCAGCAGCCAATCTGGCGGGAGGGCCTACAATGAGCAGTTCTTC.

This clonotype was observed many times. This chain connects TRBV11-2 to TRBJ2-7; D is perhaps TRBD2 (5 bases). Germline loops: CDR1 SGHAT, CDR2 FQNNGV. The CDR3 runs 15 residues. The germline V and J ends were trimmed by 3 bases and 4 bases, with 16 bases remaining between them. The CDR3 protein is CASSLSGGREYEQYF. The CDR3 coding sequence is TGTGCCAGCAGCTTGTCCGGAGGCCGCGAGTACGAGCAGTACTTC. The variable domain in full, with the rest retrieved from reference TRBV11-2 and TRBJ2-7, is EAGVAQSPRYKIIEKRQSVAFWCNPISGHATLYWYQQILGQGPKLLIQFQNNGVVDDSQLPKDRFSAERLKGVDSTLKIQPAKLEDSAVYLCASSLSGGREYEQYFGPGTRLTVT.

This chain uses TRBV6-1 with TRBJ1-3; possibly TRBD1 for D (5 bases). The CDR3 is 14 amino acids. V was clipped by 8 bases and J by 0 bases, with 11 bases between them. Per germline, CDR1 MNHNS and CDR2 SASEGT. CDR3 in amino acids: CASHMGLSGNTIYF. The CDR3 bases are TGTGCCAGCCATATGGGACTCTCTGGAAACACCATATATTTT.

The chain joins TRBV28 to TRBJ2-5; TRBD2 is a possible D gene (6 bases). V lost 6 bases, J lost 4 bases, and 12 bases lay in between. The germline V gene encodes CDR1 MDHEN and CDR2 SYDVKM. This CDR3 spans 13 amino acids. The CDR3 sequence is CASSTGVRETQYF. CDR3 DNA sequence: TGTGCCAGCAGCACGGGAGTCCGAGAGACCCAGTACTTC.

This clonotype was recorded at least ten times. CDR3 DNA: TGTGCCACCAGCAGAGCCTCTGGAATCTCCGAGACCCAGTACTTC. It translates to CATSRASGISETQYF. V and J are TRBV15 and TRBJ2-5; D is undetermined. The germline V gene has CDR1 LNHNV and CDR2 YYDKDF (reference sequence). V lost 1 base and J 5 bases, leaving 14 bases between the germline ends. The CDR3 contains 15 residues.

This clonotype showed up just a few times. The chain uses TRBV2 and TRBJ2-3, with TRBD2 matching over 12 bases. The CDR3 is 12 amino acids. J gave up 11 bases and V 6 bases, and 3 bases lay outside the gene matches. Germline assignment: CDR1 SNHLY and CDR2 FYNNEI. The CDR3 DNA reads TGTGCCAGCAGGACTAGCGGGAGTTGGCAGTATTTT. Protein: CASRTSGSWQYF.

This clonotype appeared many times. This chain connects TRBV7-9 to TRBJ2-3; maybe TRBD1 (5 bases). The CDR3 runs 15 residues. Deletions cut 3 bases from V and 3 bases from J, with 13 bases between. Looked up from germline, CDR1 is SEHNR and CDR2 is FQNEAQ (reference sequence). CDR3 region: CASSLLRQWTDTQYF. For the CDR3, the DNA is TGTGCCAGCAGCTTGCTGCGACAGTGGACAGATACGCAGTATTTT.

In its sample, this clonotype was seen many times. The J gene is TRBJ2-7, the V gene TRBV2; no definite D call. Germline V gives CDR1 SNHLY, CDR2 FYNNEI. The CDR3 has 12 amino acids. Trimming cost V 6 bases and J 3 bases, with 9 bases left between them. CDR3 nucleotide sequence: TGTGCCAGCAGAGACGACGACTACGAGCAGTACTTC. Translation: CASRDDDYEQYF. Full variable domain (outside the CDR3, taken from reference TRBV2 and TRBJ2-7): EPEVTQTPSHQVTQMGQEVILRCVPISNHLYFYWYRQILGQKVEFLVSFYNNEISEKSEIFDDQFSVERPDGSNFTLKIRSTKLEDSAMYFCASRDDDYEQYFGPGTRLTVT.

The rearrangement links TRBV29-1 to TRBJ1-1; tentative D call: TRBD1 (5 bases). The CDR3 spans 14 residues. Germline V CDR1 and CDR2: SQVTM, ANQGSEA. Deletions cut 3 bases from V and 4 bases from J, with 15 bases between. CDR3 DNA: TGCAGCGTTGACCGTCTCCTTGGGGCCACTGAAGCTTTCTTT. Translated: CSVDRLLGATEAFF.